These T cell receptor beta chains were read from a single sample in a study of blood T cell repertoires in COVID-19. Libraries were prepared by immunoSEQ multiplex PCR; TCRdb keeps only in-frame clonotypes and omits some of them. The table includes 250,000 to 300,000 clones, around 90% detected once. Sequencing was carried out using PBMCs or T cells enriched from blood (not recorded which). These receptors all come from a middle-aged woman who had recovered from COVID-19. CDR3s include the opening cysteine and the closing phenylalanine or tryptophan. D genes are given only for firm matches. The size of a clone is reported for some rows only, either as once, few or many, or as a class for expanded clones.

J | D | size | V | CDR3 | DNA
TRBJ2-7 | TRBD1 | NA | TRBV6-5 | CASSYDYRGSYEQYF | TGTGCCAGCAGTTACGACTACAGGGGCTCCTACGAGCAGTACTTC
TRBJ1-1 | NA | NA | TRBV5-6 | CASSFLVRVNTEAFF | TGTGCCAGCAGCTTCCTAGTCAGGGTGAACACTGAAGCTTTCTTT
TRBJ2-5 | TRBD2 | NA | TRBV5-1 | CASSLVPRTTSGRQTQYF | TGCGCCAGCAGCTTGGTTCCACGTACGACTAGCGGGAGACAGACCCAGTACTTC
TRBJ1-3 | NA | NA | TRBV5-1 | CASSPLSPAGNTIYF | TGCGCCAGCAGCCCACTGAGTCCCGCTGGAAACACCATATATTTT
TRBJ2-3 | NA | NA | TRBV12-5 | CASGLSGSTDTQYF | TGTGCTAGTGGTTTGAGCGGGAGCACAGATACGCAGTATTTT
TRBJ1-6 | NA | NA | TRBV5-8 | CASSFSSGTRNSPLHF | TGTGCCAGCAGCTTTTCCTCCGGGACAAGAAATTCACCCCTCCACTTT
TRBJ2-2 | TRBD2 | NA | TRBV7-2 | CASSQSGAGELFF | TGTGCCAGCAGCCAGAGCGGGGCAGGGGAGCTGTTTTTT
TRBJ1-1 | TRBD1 | NA | TRBV7-3 | CASSPRGNRGRNEAFF | TGTGCCAGCAGCCCAAGGGGTAACAGGGGGAGGAATGAAGCTTTCTTT
TRBJ2-2 | NA | NA | TRBV9 | CASSVVPGAGTGELFF | TGTGCCAGCAGCGTAGTCCCGGGAGCAGGTACCGGGGAGCTGTTTTTT
TRBJ2-6 | TRBD2 | NA | TRBV7-2 | CASSLVAGGSYGANVLTF | TGTGCCAGCAGCTTAGTGGCGGGAGGGTCGTATGGGGCCAACGTCCTGACTTTC
TRBJ2-1 | NA | NA | TRBV7-3 | CASSSRVNRGDEQFF | TGTGCCAGCAGCTCCCGGGTTAATAGGGGCGATGAGCAGTTCTTC
TRBJ2-2 | TRBD2 | NA | TRBV18 | CASSLNRGDRTGELFF | TGTGCCAGCTCACTTAACCGGGGGGATCGAACCGGGGAGCTGTTTTTT
TRBJ2-7 | NA | NA | TRBV7-6 | CASSPQRGYEQYF | TGTGCCAGCAGCCCTCAGCGTGGCTACGAGCAGTACTTC
TRBJ2-1 | TRBD2 | NA | TRBV7-9 | CASSLSGLAGGVPNNEQFF | TGTGCCAGCAGCTTAAGCGGACTAGCGGGAGGGGTACCAAACAATGAGCAGTTCTTC
TRBJ2-7 | TRBD1 | NA | TRBV27 | CASKSSGTGLYEQYF | TGTGCCAGCAAATCCTCCGGGACAGGGCTCTACGAGCAGTACTTC
TRBJ1-1 | TRBD1 | NA | TRBV18 | CASSPDRLNTEAFF | TGTGCCAGCTCTCCGGACAGGTTGAACACTGAAGCTTTCTTT
TRBJ1-1 | NA | few | TRBV29-1 | CSVLPGRPVMNTEAFF | TGCAGCGTTCTTCCAGGGAGGCCCGTTATGAACACTGAAGCTTTCTTT
TRBJ2-3 | NA | few | TRBV4-1 | CASSQGGGADTQYF | TGCGCCAGCAGCCAGGGCGGGGGCGCAGATACGCAGTATTTT
TRBJ1-2 | TRBD1 | once | TRBV4-1 | CASSQDRGRPYGYTF | TGCGCCAGCAGCCAAGACAGGGGGCGTCCCTATGGCTACACCTTC
TRBJ1-2 | NA | few | TRBV11-2 | CASSWTATNYGYTF | TGTGCCAGCAGCTGGACAGCTACTAACTATGGCTACACCTTC